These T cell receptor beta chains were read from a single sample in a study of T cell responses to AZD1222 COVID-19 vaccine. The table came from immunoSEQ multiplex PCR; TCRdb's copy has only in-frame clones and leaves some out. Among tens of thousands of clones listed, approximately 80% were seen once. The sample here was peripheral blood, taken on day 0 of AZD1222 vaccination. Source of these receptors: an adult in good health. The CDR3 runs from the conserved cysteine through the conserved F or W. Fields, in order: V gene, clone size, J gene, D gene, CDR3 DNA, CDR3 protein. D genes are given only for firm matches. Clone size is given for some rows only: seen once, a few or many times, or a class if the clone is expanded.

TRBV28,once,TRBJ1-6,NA,TGTGCCAGCAGTTTGGGTGACGGGTACGATTCACCCCTCCACTTT,CASSLGDGYDSPLHF
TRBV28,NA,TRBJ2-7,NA,TGTGCCAGCAGTGGTCGTAGACAGGGACTCTACGAGCAGTACTTC,CASSGRRQGLYEQYF
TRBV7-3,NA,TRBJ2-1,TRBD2,TGTGCCAGCAGCTTTCGCGGGGGGGCCGATGAGCAGTTCTTC,CASSFRGGADEQFF
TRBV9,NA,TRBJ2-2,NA,TGTGCCAGCAGCGTAGGTCTGGGCCAGAACACCGGGGAGCTGTTTTTT,CASSVGLGQNTGELFF
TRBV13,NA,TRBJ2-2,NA,TGTGCCAGCAGCTCAGGGAGGAGGACCGGGGAGCTGTTTTTT,CASSSGRRTGELFF
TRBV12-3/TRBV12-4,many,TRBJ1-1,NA,TGTGCCAGCAGTTTAGGGGGCGCGTCTGAAGCTTTCTTT,CASSLGGASEAFF
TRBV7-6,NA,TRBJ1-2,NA,TGTGCCAGCAGCTTAGGGGCAGGGTTTACAGATGGCTACACCTTC,CASSLGAGFTDGYTF
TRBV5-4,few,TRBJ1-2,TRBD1,TGTGCCAGCAGCCTCCCGACAGGGAGGCAGAGGGGCTACACCTTC,CASSLPTGRQRGYTF
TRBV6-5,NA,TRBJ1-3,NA,TGTGCCAGCAGTTACTCCCAAAACCCCATATATTTT,CASSYSQNPIYF
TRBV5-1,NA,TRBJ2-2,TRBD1,TGCGCCAGCAGCCGGGGACAGGGTAGCGCCGGGGAGCTGTTTTTT,CASSRGQGSAGELFF
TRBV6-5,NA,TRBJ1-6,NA,TGTGCCAGTAGGGGGGGACAAATACTCCACTTT,CASRGGQILHF
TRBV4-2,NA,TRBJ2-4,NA,TGTGCCAGCAGCCAAGTATTTGGAGATCGAAACATTCAGTACTTC,CASSQVFGDRNIQYF
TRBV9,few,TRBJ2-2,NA,TGTGCCAGCAGCGTTCAGGGAGCGACCGGGGAGCTGTTTTTT,CASSVQGATGELFF
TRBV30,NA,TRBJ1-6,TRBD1,TGTGCCTGGAAGGGGACAGGGGGACGGTCACCCCTCCACTTT,CAWKGTGGRSPLHF
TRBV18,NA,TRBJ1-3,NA,TGTGCCAGCTCACGGGGCGGCACAGGGAGCGCCGGAAACACCATATATTTT,CASSRGGTGSAGNTIYF
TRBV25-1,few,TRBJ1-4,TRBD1,TGTGCCAGCAGTGATAGGAGGACAGGGCGGGAAAAACTGTTTTTT,CASSDRRTGREKLFF
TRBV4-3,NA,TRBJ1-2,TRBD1,TGCGCCAGCAGCTATGACAGGGTCAGAGACTATGGCTACACCTTC,CASSYDRVRDYGYTF
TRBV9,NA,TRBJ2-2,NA,TGTGCCAGCAGCGATGGGGACGGAACCGGGGAGCTGTTTTTT,CASSDGDGTGELFF
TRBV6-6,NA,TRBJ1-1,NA,TGTGCCAGCACCTATGGGCAGGGCCACACTGAAGCTTTCTTT,CASTYGQGHTEAFF
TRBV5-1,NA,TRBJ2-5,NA,TGCGCCAGCAGCTTGCGGCCGGGGGAGACCCAGTACTTC,CASSLRPGETQYF
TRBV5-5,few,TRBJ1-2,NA,TGTGCCTCCTCCATACCTATGGGGTCCGGCTACACCTTC,CASSIPMGSGYTF
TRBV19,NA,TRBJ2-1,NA,TGTGCCAGTAGTATAGCGGGACGTCTGAATGAGCAGTTCTTC,CASSIAGRLNEQFF
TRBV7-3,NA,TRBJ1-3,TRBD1,TGTGCCAGCAGCGCCCAACAGGGGTTCTCTGGAAACACCATATATTTT,CASSAQQGFSGNTIYF
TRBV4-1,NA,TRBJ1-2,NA,TGCGCCAGCAGCCATGACCCTCACCTCGAGACGGCGTTCTATGGCTACACCTTC,CASSHDPHLETAFYGYTF
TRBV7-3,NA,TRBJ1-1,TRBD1,TGTGCCAGCAGCCCCACTCTGTCCCCGGACAGGGGAGGGAACACTGAAGCTTTCTTT,CASSPTLSPDRGGNTEAFF
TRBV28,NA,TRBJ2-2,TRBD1,TGTGCCAGCAGCAAGATCGGGACAGTACGCACCGGGGAGCTGTTTTTT,CASSKIGTVRTGELFF
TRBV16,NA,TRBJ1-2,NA,TGTGCCAGCAGCCTTGACCGGGGCTACACCTTC,CASSLDRGYTF
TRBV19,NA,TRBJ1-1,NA,TGTGCCAGTAGTATTAGGGGGAGAGCTTTCTTT,CASSIRGRAFF
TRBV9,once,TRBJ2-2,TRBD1,TGTGCCAGCAGCGTCGCCGGGACAGGGGGTACCGGGGAGCTGTTTTTT,CASSVAGTGGTGELFF
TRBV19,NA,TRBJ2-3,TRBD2,TGTGCCAGTAGTATCCTCGCGGGGGGCTATCCGGGCCAGGATACGCAGTATTTT,CASSILAGGYPGQDTQYF
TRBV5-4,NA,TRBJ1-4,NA,TGTGCCAGCAGCTTCCCAGGAAAAGATGAAAAACTGTTTTTT,CASSFPGKDEKLFF
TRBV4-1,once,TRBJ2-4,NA,TGCGCCAGCAGCCAAGAAGCGAGGGGTAACATTCAGTACTTC,CASSQEARGNIQYF
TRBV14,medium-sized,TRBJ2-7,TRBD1,TGTGCCAGCAGCAGGGGCTACAGGGGGTTGTCCTACGAGCAGTACTTC,CASSRGYRGLSYEQYF
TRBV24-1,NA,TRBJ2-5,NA,TGTGCCACCAGTGAGTCCGGGGGGCGCGAGACCCAGTACTTC,CATSESGGRETQYF
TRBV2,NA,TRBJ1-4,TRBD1,TGTGCCAGCAGTGATGGGACAGGGGGCGTTGAAAAACTGTTTTTT,CASSDGTGGVEKLFF
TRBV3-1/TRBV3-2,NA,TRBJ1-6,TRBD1,TGTGCCAGCAGCCAAGCCAGGACAGGGCGTTCACCCCTCCACTTT,CASSQARTGRSPLHF
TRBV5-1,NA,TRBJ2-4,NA,TGCGCCAGCAGCTTGGAGCCAGGGACCAAAAACATTCAGTACTTC,CASSLEPGTKNIQYF
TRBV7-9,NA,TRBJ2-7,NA,TGTGCCAGCAGCTTAGGCCTTGGCAGGGGCTACGAGCAGTACTTC,CASSLGLGRGYEQYF
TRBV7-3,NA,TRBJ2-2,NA,TGTGCCAGCAGCTTAACGTACAGTTCCAGAGCCGGGGAGCTGTTTTTT,CASSLTYSSRAGELFF
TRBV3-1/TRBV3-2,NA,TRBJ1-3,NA,TGTGCCAGCAGCCAAGTTTGGTTCGAGGGAAACACCATATATTTT,CASSQVWFEGNTIYF
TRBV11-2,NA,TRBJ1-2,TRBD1,TGTGCCAGCAGCCCCCGGGACAGGGGGTATGGCTACACCTTC,CASSPRDRGYGYTF
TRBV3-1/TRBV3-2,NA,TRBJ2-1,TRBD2,TGTGCCAGCAGCCAATTTCTAGCGGCTAGCTCCTACAATGAGCAGTTCTTC,CASSQFLAASSYNEQFF
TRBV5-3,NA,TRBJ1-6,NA,TGTGCCAGAAGCTTGGATTGGCAGGGAAGGCCACCCCTCCACTTT,CARSLDWQGRPPLHF
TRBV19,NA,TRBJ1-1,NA,TGTGCCAGTAGTGCTCAGACAGGCCCTACTGAAGCTTTCTTT,CASSAQTGPTEAFF
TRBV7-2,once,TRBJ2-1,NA,TGTGCCAGCAGCGTCCAAGGGACATACTACAATGAGCAGTTCTTC,CASSVQGTYYNEQFF
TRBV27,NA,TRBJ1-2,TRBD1,TGTGCCAGCAGCCCGGGACAGGGGGTTTGGTATGGCTACACCTTC,CASSPGQGVWYGYTF
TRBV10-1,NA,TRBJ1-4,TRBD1,TGCGCCAGCACCCGGGACAGGGGAGAAAAACTGTTTTTT,CASTRDRGEKLFF
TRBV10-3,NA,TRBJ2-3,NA,TGTGCCATTTGGGAGGGGGGGCTAAATACGCAGTATTTT,CAIWEGGLNTQYF
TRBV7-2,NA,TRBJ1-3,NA,TGTGCCAGCAGCTTAGGCGGGGGCGCGTCTGGAAACACCATATATTTT,CASSLGGGASGNTIYF
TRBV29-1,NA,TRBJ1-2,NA,TGCAGCGTTGAAGATTCCAGGTGGGGGCGCAGGGGTGGACTAGATGGCTACACCTTC,CSVEDSRWGRRGGLDGYTF
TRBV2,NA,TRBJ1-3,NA,TGTGCCAGGACCGGACGGGGCTCTGGAAACACCATATATTTT,CARTGRGSGNTIYF
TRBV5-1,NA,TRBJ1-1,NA,TGCGCCAGCAGCTTGGGCCAGGGCTGGGAAGCTTTCTTT,CASSLGQGWEAFF
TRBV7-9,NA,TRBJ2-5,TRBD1,TGTGCCAGCAGCGAAAGGGGGCGCATAGAGACCCAGTACTTC,CASSERGRIETQYF
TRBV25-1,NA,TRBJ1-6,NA,TGTGCCAGCACCCCGGGACATCTTAATTCACCCCTCCACTTT,CASTPGHLNSPLHF
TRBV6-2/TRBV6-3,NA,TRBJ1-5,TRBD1,TGTGCCAGCAGCCCGGGACAGGGGATCAATCAGCCCCAGCATTTT,CASSPGQGINQPQHF
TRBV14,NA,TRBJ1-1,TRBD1,TGTGCCAGCAGCCTGGGACAGGGGGTGAACACTGAAGCTTTCTTT,CASSLGQGVNTEAFF
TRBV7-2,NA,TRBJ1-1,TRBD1,TGTGCCAGCAGCTTAGCGGTTGAGGGGGCTAACACTGAAGCTTTCTTT,CASSLAVEGANTEAFF